This is a list of T cell receptor beta chains from one sample in a study of OX40 agonist ivuxolimab in advanced cancers. Clones were sequenced by immunoSEQ multiplex PCR, and TCRdb holds only the in-frame ones, with some missing. The sample has over 65,000 clones; 86% are singletons. The sequences come from CD4+ or CD8+ T cells sorted from blood, collected in a trial of the OX40 agonist ivuxolimab. These receptors were obtained from an adult with an advanced solid tumor such as melanoma, head and neck, liver or kidney cancer. CDR3s include the opening cysteine and the closing phenylalanine or tryptophan. Fields, in order: CDR3 DNA, CDR3 protein, J gene, D gene, V gene, clone size. The D gene is left open where the match is weak. Clone size is stated in some rows and not others, as once, few, many or a class when expanded.

CDR3 DNA: TGTGCCAGCAGCTCCGCTTCTTCACCGGAGACCCAGTACTTC
CDR3 protein: CASSSASSPETQYF
J gene: TRBJ2-5
D gene: -
V gene: TRBV7-3
clone size: -

CDR3 DNA: TGCGCCAGCAGCTCCGGACAGGGGATTGCTAACTATGGCTACACCTTC
CDR3 protein: CASSSGQGIANYGYTF
J gene: TRBJ1-2
D gene: TRBD1
V gene: TRBV5-1
clone size: few

CDR3 DNA: TGTGCCAGTAGTATAGTCGCAGGAAGGGGTGGATATGGCTACACCTTC
CDR3 protein: CASSIVAGRGGYGYTF
J gene: TRBJ1-2
D gene: -
V gene: TRBV19
clone size: -

CDR3 DNA: TGTGCCAGCAGCCAAGATAGGGCTAGCGGGCTATACAATGAGCAGTTCTTC
CDR3 protein: CASSQDRASGLYNEQFF
J gene: TRBJ2-1
D gene: TRBD2
V gene: TRBV4-2
clone size: few

CDR3 DNA: TGCGCCAGCAGCTCCCCTTACAGGTCGCAGCAAGAGACCCAGTACTTC
CDR3 protein: CASSSPYRSQQETQYF
J gene: TRBJ2-5
D gene: -
V gene: TRBV5-1
clone size: few

CDR3 DNA: TGTGCCAGCAACAAACGAGTGGGCACAGATACGCAGTATTTT
CDR3 protein: CASNKRVGTDTQYF
J gene: TRBJ2-3
D gene: -
V gene: TRBV27
clone size: -

CDR3 DNA: TGTGCCAGCTCACCAGTCACTGAAGCTTTCTTT
CDR3 protein: CASSPVTEAFF
J gene: TRBJ1-1
D gene: -
V gene: TRBV18
clone size: -

CDR3 DNA: TGTGCCAGCAGCTTGGGAAATGGGGGGGGCACAGATACGCAGTATTTT
CDR3 protein: CASSLGNGGGTDTQYF
J gene: TRBJ2-3
D gene: TRBD2
V gene: TRBV5-8
clone size: -

CDR3 DNA: TGTGCCAGTAGGGGGGATTCCTACGAGCAGTACTTC
CDR3 protein: CASRGDSYEQYF
J gene: TRBJ2-7
D gene: -
V gene: TRBV19
clone size: -

CDR3 DNA: TGTGCCAGCAGAGCCTCAGGGACGACCTTCTATGGCTACACCTTC
CDR3 protein: CASRASGTTFYGYTF
J gene: TRBJ1-2
D gene: -
V gene: TRBV6-6
clone size: -

CDR3 DNA: TGTGCCAGCAGCGTAGGAGGGGCCCAAGAGACCCAGTACTTC
CDR3 protein: CASSVGGAQETQYF
J gene: TRBJ2-5
D gene: -
V gene: TRBV9
clone size: once